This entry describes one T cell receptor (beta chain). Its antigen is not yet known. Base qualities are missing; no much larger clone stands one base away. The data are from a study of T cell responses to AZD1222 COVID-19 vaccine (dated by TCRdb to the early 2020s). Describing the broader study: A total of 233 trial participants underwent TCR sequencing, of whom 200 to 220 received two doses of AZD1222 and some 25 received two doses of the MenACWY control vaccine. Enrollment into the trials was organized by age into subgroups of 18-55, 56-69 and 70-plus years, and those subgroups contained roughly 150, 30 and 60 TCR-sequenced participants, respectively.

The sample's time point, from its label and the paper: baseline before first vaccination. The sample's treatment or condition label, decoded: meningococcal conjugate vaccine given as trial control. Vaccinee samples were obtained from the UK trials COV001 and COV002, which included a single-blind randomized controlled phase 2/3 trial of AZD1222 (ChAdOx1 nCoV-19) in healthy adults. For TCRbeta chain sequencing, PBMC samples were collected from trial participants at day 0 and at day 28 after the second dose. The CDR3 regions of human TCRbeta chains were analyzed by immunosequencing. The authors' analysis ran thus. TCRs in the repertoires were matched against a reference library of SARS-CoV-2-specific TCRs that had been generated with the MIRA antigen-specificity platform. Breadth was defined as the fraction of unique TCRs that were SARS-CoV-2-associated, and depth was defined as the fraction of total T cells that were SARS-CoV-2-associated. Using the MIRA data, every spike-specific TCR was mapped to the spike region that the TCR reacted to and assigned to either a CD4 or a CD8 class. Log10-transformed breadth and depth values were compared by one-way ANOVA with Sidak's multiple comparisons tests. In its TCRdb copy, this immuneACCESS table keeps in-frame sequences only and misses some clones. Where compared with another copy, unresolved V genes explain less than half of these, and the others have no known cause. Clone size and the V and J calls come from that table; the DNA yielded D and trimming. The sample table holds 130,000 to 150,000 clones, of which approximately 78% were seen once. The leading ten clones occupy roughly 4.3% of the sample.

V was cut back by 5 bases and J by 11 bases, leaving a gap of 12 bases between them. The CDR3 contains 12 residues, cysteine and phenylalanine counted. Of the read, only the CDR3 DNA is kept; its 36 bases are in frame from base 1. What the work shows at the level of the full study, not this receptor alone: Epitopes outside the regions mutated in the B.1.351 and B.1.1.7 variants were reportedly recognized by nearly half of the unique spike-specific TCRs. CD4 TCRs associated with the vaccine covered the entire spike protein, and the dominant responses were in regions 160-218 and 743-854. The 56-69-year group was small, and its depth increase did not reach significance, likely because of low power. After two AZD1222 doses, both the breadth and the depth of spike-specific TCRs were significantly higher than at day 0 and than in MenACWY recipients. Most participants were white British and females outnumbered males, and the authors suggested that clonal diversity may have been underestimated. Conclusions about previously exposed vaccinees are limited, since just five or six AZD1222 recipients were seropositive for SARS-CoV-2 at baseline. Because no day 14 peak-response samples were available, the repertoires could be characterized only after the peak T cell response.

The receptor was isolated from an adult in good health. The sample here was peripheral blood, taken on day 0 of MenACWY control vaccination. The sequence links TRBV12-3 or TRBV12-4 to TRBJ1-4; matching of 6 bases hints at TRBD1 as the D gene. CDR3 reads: CASSEDSLKLFF. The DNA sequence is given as TGTGCCAGCAGTGAGGACAGCCTCAAACTGTTTTTT.